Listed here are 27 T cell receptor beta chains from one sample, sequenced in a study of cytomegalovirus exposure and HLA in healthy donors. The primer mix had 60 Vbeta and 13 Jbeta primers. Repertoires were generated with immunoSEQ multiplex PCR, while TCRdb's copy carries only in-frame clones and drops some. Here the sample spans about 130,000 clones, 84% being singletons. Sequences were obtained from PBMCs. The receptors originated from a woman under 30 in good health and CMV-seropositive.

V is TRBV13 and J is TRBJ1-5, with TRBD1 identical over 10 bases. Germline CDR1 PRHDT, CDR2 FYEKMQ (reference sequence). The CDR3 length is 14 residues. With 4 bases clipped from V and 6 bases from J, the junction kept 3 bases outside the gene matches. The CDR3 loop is CASSSGQGSQPQHF. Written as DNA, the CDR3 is TGTGCCAGCAGCTCGGGACAGGGGAGTCAGCCCCAGCATTTT.

DNA of the CDR3: TGCAGTGCTGGGGAGTACAATGAGCAGTTCTTC. It is translated as CSAGEYNEQFF. The J gene is TRBJ2-1, the V gene TRBV20-1; a weak D match, TRBD2 (5 bases). The V gene's germline CDR1 is DFQATT and CDR2 SNEGSKA (reference sequence). The CDR3 sequence is 11 residues long. V was pared by 5 bases and J by 4 bases, with 6 bases between.

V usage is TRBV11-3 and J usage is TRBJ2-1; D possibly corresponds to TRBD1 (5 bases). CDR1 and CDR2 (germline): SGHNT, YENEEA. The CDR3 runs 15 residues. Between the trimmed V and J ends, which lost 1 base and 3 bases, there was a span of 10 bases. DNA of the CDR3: TGTGCCAGCAGCTTAGGGCAGGGCAACTACAATGAGCAGTTCTTC. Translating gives CASSLGQGNYNEQFF.

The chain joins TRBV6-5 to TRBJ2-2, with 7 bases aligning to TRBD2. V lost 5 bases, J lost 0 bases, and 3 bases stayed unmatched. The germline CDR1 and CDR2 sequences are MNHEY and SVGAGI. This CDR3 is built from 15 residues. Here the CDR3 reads CASSRGEANTGELFF. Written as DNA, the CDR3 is TGTGCCAGCAGTCGGGGGGAAGCGAACACCGGGGAGCTGTTTTTT.

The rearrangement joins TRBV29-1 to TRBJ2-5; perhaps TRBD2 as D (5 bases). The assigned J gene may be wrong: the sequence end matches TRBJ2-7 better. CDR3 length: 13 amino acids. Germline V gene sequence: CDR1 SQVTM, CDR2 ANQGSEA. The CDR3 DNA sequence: TGCAGCGTTGGAGGGTATCCCCTCTACGAGCAGTACTTC. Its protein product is CSVGGYPLYEQYF.

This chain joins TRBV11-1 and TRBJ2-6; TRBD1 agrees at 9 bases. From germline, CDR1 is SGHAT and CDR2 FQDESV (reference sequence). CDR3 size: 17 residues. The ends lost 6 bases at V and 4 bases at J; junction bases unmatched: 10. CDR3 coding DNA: TGTGCCAGCAGTTACACTCCACAGGGGGCCGGGGCCAACGTCCTGACTTTC. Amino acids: CASSYTPQGAGANVLTF. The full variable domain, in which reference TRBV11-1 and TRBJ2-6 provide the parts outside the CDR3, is EAEVAQSPRYKITEKSQAVAFWCDPISGHATLYWYRQILGQGPELLVQFQDESVVDDSQLPKDRFSAERLKGVDSTLKIQPAELGDSAMYLCASSYTPQGAGANVLTFGAGSRLTVL.

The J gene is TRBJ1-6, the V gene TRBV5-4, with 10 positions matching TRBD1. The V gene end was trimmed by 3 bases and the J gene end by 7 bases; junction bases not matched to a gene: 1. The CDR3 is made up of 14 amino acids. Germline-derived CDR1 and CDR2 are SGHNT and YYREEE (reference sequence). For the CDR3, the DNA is TGTGCCAGCAGCTGGGACAGGGGAAATTCACCCCTCCACTTT. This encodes CASSWDRGNSPLHF.

CDR3 in DNA: TGCAGCGTTGGTCCAGGGCCCAATGAGCAGTTCTTC. This codes for CSVGPGPNEQFF. This chain links TRBV29-1 with TRBJ2-1; D possibly corresponds to TRBD1 (5 bases). V shed 4 bases and J shed 6 bases, with 10 bases lying between them. Germline CDR1 reads SQVTM; CDR2 reads ANQGSEA. The length of the CDR3 is 12 residues.

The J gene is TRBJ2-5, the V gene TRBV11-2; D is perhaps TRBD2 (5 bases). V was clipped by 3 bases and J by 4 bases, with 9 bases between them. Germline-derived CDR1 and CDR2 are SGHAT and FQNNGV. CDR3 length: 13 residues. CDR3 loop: CASSFSGPETQYF. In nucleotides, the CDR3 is TGTGCCAGCAGCTTCAGCGGTCCAGAGACCCAGTACTTC.

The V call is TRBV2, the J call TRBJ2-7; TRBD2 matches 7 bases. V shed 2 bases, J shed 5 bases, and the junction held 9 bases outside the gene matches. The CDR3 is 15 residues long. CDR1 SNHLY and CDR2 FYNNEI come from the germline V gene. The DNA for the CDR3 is TGTGCCAGCAGTGAAAGCCTCCTAGCGGCCGACGAGCAGTACTTC. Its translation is CASSESLLAADEQYF.

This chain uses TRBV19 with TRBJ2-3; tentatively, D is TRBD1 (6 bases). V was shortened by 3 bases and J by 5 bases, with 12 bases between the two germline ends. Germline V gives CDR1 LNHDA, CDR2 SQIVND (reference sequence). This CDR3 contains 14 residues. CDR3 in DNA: TGTGCCAGTAGTATGGGGTGGGGGCAAGATACGCAGTATTTT. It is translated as CASSMGWGQDTQYF.

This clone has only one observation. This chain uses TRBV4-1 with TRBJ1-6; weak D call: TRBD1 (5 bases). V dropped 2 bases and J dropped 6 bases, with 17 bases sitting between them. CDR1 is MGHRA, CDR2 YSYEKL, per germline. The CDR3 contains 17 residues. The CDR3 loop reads CASSQLPGGGSNSPLHF. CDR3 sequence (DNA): TGCGCCAGCAGCCAACTCCCCGGGGGAGGGTCTAATTCACCCCTCCACTTT.

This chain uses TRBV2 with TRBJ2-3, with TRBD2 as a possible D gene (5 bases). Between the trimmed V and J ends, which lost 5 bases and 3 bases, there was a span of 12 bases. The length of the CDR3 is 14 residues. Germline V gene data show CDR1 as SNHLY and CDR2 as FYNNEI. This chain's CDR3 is CASSPPGRTDTQYF. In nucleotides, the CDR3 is TGTGCCAGCAGTCCGCCGGGAAGAACAGATACGCAGTATTTT.

The CDR3 here is CASSEALGLDRGWDTEAFF. The CDR3, as DNA: TGTGCCAGCAGTGAAGCCCTCGGGCTGGACCGGGGATGGGACACTGAAGCTTTCTTT. This sequence joins TRBV6-1 and TRBJ1-1; D is ambiguous. Trimming removed 0 bases at V and 3 bases at J, with 23 bases between. Germline CDR1 MNHNS, CDR2 SASEGT. The CDR3 has 19 amino acids.

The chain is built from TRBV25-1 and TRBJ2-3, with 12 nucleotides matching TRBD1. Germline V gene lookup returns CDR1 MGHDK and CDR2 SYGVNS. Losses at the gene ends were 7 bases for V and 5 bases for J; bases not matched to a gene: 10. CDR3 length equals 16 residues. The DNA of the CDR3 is TGTGCCAGCACGGCGGGGGACAGGGGGCCGGGAGATACGCAGTATTTT. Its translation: CASTAGDRGPGDTQYF.

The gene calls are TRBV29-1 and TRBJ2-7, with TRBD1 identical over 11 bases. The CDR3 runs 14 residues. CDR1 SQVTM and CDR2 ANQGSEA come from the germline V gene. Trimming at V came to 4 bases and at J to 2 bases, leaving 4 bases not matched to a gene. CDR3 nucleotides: TGCAGCGTTGCGGACAGGGGGCGACCCTACGAGCAGTACTTC. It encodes CSVADRGRPYEQYF.

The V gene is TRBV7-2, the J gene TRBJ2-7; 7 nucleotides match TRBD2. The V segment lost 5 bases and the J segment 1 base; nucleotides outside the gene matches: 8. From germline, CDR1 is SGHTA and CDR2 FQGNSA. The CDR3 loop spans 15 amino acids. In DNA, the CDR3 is TGTGCCAGCAGCCAGATGGGGGGGTCGTCCTACGAGCAGTACTTC. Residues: CASSQMGGSSYEQYF. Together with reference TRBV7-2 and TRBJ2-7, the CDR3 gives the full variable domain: GAGVSQSPSNKVTEKGKDVELRCDPISGHTALYWYRQSLGQGLEFLIYFQGNSAPDKSGLPSDRFSAERTGGSVSTLTIQRTQQEDSAVYLCASSQMGGSSYEQYFGPGTRLTVT.

In DNA form, the CDR3 reads TGTGCCAGCAGTCTCCGGGACAGGGAGTCCGATACGCAGTATTTT. Translated, it gives CASSLRDRESDTQYF. The V call is TRBV6-1, the J call TRBJ2-3, with TRBD1 identical over 9 bases. Unmatched junction bases numbered 9, after V lost 5 bases and J lost 6 bases. Germline-derived CDR1 and CDR2 are MNHNS and SASEGT. The CDR3 has 15 amino acids.

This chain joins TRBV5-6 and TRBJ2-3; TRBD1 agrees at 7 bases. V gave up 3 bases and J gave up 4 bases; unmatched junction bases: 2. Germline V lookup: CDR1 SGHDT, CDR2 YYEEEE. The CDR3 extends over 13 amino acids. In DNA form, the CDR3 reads TGTGCCAGCAGCTGGGACAGTCCAGATACGCAGTATTTT. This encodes CASSWDSPDTQYF. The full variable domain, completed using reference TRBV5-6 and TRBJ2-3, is DAGVTQSPTHLIKTRGQQVTLRCSPKSGHDTVSWYQQALGQGPQFIFQYYEEEERQRGNFPDRFSGHQFPNYSSELNVNALLLGDSALYLCASSWDSPDTQYFGPGTRLTVL.

The CDR3 protein is CASSLVGQGAQEQYF. The DNA for the CDR3 is TGCGCCAGCAGCTTGGTGGGACAGGGGGCTCAGGAGCAGTACTTC. This chain joins TRBV5-1 and TRBJ2-5; 12 positions agree with TRBD1. The CDR3 length is 15 residues. With 0 bases clipped from V and 11 bases from J, the junction kept 8 bases outside the gene matches. CDR1 is SGHRS, CDR2 YFSETQ, per germline.

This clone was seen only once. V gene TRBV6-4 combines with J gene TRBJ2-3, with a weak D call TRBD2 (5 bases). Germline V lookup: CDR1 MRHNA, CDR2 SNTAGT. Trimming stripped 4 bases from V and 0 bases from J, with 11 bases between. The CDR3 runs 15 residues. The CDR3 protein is CASSVGETSTDTQYF. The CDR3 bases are TGTGCCAGCAGTGTCGGGGAAACTAGCACAGATACGCAGTATTTT.

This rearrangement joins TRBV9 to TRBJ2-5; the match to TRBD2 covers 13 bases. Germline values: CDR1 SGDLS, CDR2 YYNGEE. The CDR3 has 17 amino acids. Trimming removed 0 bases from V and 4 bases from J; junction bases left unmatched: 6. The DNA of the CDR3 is TGTGCCAGCAGCGTAGAGGGGACTAGCGGGGTCGGAGAGACCCAGTACTTC. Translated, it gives CASSVEGTSGVGETQYF.

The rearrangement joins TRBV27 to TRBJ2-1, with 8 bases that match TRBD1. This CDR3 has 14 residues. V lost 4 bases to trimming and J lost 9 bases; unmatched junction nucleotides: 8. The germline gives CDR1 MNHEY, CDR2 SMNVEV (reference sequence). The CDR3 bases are TGTGCCAGCAGTTACACGACAGGGGCAAGTGAGCAGTTCTTC. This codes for CASSYTTGASEQFF.

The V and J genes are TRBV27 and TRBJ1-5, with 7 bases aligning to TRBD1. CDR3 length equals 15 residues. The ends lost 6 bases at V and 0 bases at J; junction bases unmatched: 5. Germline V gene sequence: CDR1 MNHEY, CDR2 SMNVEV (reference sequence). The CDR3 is CASSPTGNSNQPQHF. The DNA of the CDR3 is TGTGCCAGCAGCCCGACAGGGAATAGCAATCAGCCCCAGCATTTT.

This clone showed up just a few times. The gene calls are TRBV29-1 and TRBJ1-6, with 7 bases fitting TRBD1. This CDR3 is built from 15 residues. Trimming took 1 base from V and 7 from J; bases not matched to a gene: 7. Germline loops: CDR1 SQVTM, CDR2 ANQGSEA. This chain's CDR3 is CSVEVIDRVNSPLHF. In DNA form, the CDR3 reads TGCAGCGTTGAAGTCATTGACAGGGTGAATTCACCCCTCCACTTT.

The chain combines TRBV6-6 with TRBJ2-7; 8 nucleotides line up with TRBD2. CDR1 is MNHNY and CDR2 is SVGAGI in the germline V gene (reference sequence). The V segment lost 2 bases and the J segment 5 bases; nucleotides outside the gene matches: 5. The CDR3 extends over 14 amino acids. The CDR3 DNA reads TGTGCCAGCAGTTACGGTCTAGCGGGTGACGAGCAGTACTTC. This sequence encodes CASSYGLAGDEQYF.

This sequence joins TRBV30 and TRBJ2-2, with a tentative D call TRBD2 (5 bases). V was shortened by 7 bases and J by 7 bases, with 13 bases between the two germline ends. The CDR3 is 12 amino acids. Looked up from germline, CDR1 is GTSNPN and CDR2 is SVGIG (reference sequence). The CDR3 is CAYFSRGGELFF. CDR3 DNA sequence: TGTGCCTACTTCTCTCGGGGCGGGGAGCTGTTTTTT.